Shown below are 7 T cell receptor beta chains from a single sample sequenced in a study. TCRdb passed the RT-PCR reads through MiXCR, listing each CDR3 protein once. The sample has about 680,000 distinct CDR3 sequences, 12% to 15% seen once. The sample taken for sequencing was memory CD4+ T cells from blood. The source is a female donor in good health, serving as a healthy control.

This clonotype was seen many times. CDR3 region: CSASGARTADYTF. CDR3 bases: TGCAGTGCTAGCGGTGCTCGGACAGCTGACTACACCTTC. The rearrangement joins TRBV20-1 to TRBJ1-2; D may be TRBD1 (6 bases). Germline V lookup: CDR1 DFQATT, CDR2 SNEGSKA (reference sequence). V lost 3 bases and J lost 10, with 18 bases in between. The CDR3 totals 13 residues.

This clonotype was observed many times. The J gene is TRBJ2-7, the V gene TRBV4-1; unclear D gene. Per the germline V gene, CDR1 is MGHRA and CDR2 is YSYEKL. The CDR3 contains 17 residues. Trimming removed 1 base at V and 1 base at J, with 17 bases between. CDR3 in amino acids: CASSQVDLGFVSYEQYF. CDR3 bases: TGCGCCAGCAGCCAAGTGGATCTAGGGTTCGTGTCCTACGAGCAGTACTTC.

This clonotype was seen a few times. V gene TRBV6-5 combines with J gene TRBJ1-5; D might be TRBD1 (5 bases). The V end lost 2 bases, the J end lost 5 bases, and 13 bases lay between the germline ends. From germline, CDR1 is MNHEY and CDR2 SVGAGI. This CDR3 contains 15 residues. The DNA of the CDR3 is TGTGCCAGCAGTTACAAGGCAGGGAGGGATCAGCCCCAGCATTTT. Protein: CASSYKAGRDQPQHF.

This clonotype was seen repeatedly, ten times or more. This sequence joins TRBV12-3 or TRBV12-4 and TRBJ1-1, with D perhaps matching TRBD1 (6 bases). The V and J ends lost 4 bases and 2 bases respectively, with 11 bases between them. The CDR3 has 14 residues. This CDR3 is CASSSFGGNTEAFF. As DNA, the CDR3 is TGTGCCAGCAGTTCCTTTGGGGGCAACACTGAAGCTTTCTTT.

This clonotype was observed a few times. The chain couples TRBV11-3 to TRBJ2-1, with 8 bases that match TRBD2. Germline loops: CDR1 SGHNT, CDR2 YENEEA. Unmatched junction bases numbered 3, after V lost 3 bases and J lost 5 bases. The CDR3 contains 14 residues. CDR3 coding DNA: TGTGCCAGCAGCTTTCGCGGGAGGAACAATGAGCAGTTCTTC. This codes for CASSFRGRNNEQFF.

V usage is TRBV12-3 or TRBV12-4 and J usage is TRBJ1-2; 11 bases match TRBD1. Trimming removed 6 bases from V and 2 bases from J; junction bases left unmatched: 5. The CDR3 consists of 15 residues. The CDR3 protein is CASSAGTGGNYGYTF. The DNA for the CDR3 is TGTGCCAGCAGCGCGGGGACAGGGGGAAACTATGGCTACACCTTC.

CDR3 loop: CSARDHSGSGNTIYF. The CDR3 coding sequence is TGCAGTGCTAGAGATCACAGTGGCTCTGGAAACACCATATATTTT. The rearrangement uses TRBV20-1 and TRBJ1-3; D is uncertain. The length of the CDR3 is 15 residues. Germline CDR1 reads DFQATT; CDR2 reads SNEGSKA (reference sequence). Trimming took 0 bases from V and 0 from J, leaving 9 bases between them.